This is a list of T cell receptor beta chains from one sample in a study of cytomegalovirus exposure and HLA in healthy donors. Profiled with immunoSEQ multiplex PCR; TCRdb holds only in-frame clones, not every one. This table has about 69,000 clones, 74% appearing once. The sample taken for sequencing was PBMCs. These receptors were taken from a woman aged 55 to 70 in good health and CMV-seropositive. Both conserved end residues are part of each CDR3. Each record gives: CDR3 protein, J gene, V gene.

CDR3: CASSPSGGANGDTQYF
J: TRBJ2-3
V: TRBV5-1

CDR3: CASSLGGASGYTF
J: TRBJ1-2
V: TRBV5-4

CDR3: CASSGLPTDRANEKLFF
J: TRBJ1-4
V: TRBV10-2

CDR3: CASSLAGQINTEAFF
J: TRBJ1-1
V: TRBV7-9

CDR3: CASNSGQGAHYGYTF
J: TRBJ1-2
V: TRBV5-1

CDR3: CASKGTHQSYTF
J: TRBJ1-2
V: TRBV25-1

CDR3: CASSQGGNSNTQYF
J: TRBJ2-3
V: TRBV4-1

CDR3: CASREGGPSSPLHF
J: TRBJ1-6
V: TRBV6-1

CDR3: CASSLWAGGYNQPQHF
J: TRBJ1-5
V: TRBV5-6

CDR3: CASSLRTGVSEAFF
J: TRBJ1-1
V: TRBV27

CDR3: CASRDNAGANYGYTF
J: TRBJ1-2
V: TRBV5-5

CDR3: CASVPYNSNEQFF
J: TRBJ2-1
V: TRBV9

CDR3: CSAIETPGLAGYNEQFF
J: TRBJ2-1
V: TRBV29-1

CDR3: CAEDRALGYGYTF
J: TRBJ1-2
V: TRBV30

CDR3: CASSKGGYNEQFF
J: TRBJ2-1
V: TRBV19

CDR3: CAVRLSSGGIDTQYF
J: TRBJ2-3
V: TRBV6-5

CDR3: CASSTSGTGFEQYF
J: TRBJ2-7
V: TRBV19

CDR3: CASSLTANTEAFF
J: TRBJ1-1
V: TRBV6-6

CDR3: CASSEGRTSSEQYF
J: TRBJ2-7
V: TRBV25-1

CDR3: CASGRKVGTEAFF
J: TRBJ1-1
V: TRBV2

CDR3: CASSLVGDINTEAFF
J: TRBJ1-1
V: TRBV5-4

CDR3: CSVRQRSSTDTQYF
J: TRBJ2-3
V: TRBV29-1

CDR3: CASSLGGALNYGYTF
J: TRBJ1-2
V: TRBV5-6

CDR3: CASSPSQGSYNEQFF
J: TRBJ2-1
V: TRBV18

CDR3: CSVGQQNQPQHF
J: TRBJ1-5
V: TRBV29-1

CDR3: CASSQPRGTAGQYF
J: TRBJ2-7
V: TRBV4-1

CDR3: CAWNPTGNTEAFF
J: TRBJ1-1
V: TRBV30

CDR3: CASSYGTSGSTDTQYF
J: TRBJ2-3
V: TRBV9

CDR3: CASSDHGAGNEQFF
J: TRBJ2-1
V: TRBV25-1

CDR3: CASSPVGTSGTGELFF
J: TRBJ2-2
V: TRBV5-1

CDR3: CASSPDKEIYGYTF
J: TRBJ1-2
V: TRBV5-1

CDR3: CASSWDRVHEQYF
J: TRBJ2-7
V: TRBV5-6

CDR3: CASNSGRATDTQYF
J: TRBJ2-3
V: TRBV19

CDR3: CASSIGQGGSPLHF
J: TRBJ1-6
V: TRBV5-1

CDR3: CASSLDRGAAGYTF
J: TRBJ1-2
V: TRBV7-9

CDR3: CASSLGGSELEQYF
J: TRBJ2-7
V: TRBV5-4

CDR3: CASTSTGGRLNTEAFF
J: TRBJ1-1
V: TRBV19

CDR3: CASSVGTPNYGYTF
J: TRBJ1-2
V: TRBV2

CDR3: CASSRGQGAINYGYTF
J: TRBJ1-2
V: TRBV13

CDR3: CASSDYLGYEQYF
J: TRBJ2-7
V: TRBV6-4

CDR3: CASSLGTVNTEAFF
J: TRBJ1-1
V: TRBV5-1

CDR3: CASSLSRGNQPQHF
J: TRBJ1-5
V: TRBV5-6

CDR3: CASSLGGQFTGELFF
J: TRBJ2-2
V: TRBV5-4

CDR3: CASSDPQGPITEAFF
J: TRBJ1-1
V: TRBV6-1

CDR3: CASSLAEEGQGFVHEQFF
J: TRBJ2-1
V: TRBV7-9

CDR3: CASSPQGGGISYNEQFF
J: TRBJ2-1
V: TRBV7-3

CDR3: CASSRPGQVNTEAFF
J: TRBJ1-1
V: TRBV7-6

CDR3: CASSVTSGGYTGELFF
J: TRBJ2-2
V: TRBV9

CDR3: CASTARDRSNQPQHF
J: TRBJ1-5
V: TRBV19

CDR3: CSVEGTGQGSYEQYF
J: TRBJ2-7
V: TRBV29-1

CDR3: CASSLDIAGASYEQYF
J: TRBJ2-7
V: TRBV7-6

CDR3: CASSARLSSYEQYF
J: TRBJ2-7
V: TRBV2

CDR3: CASSIGLAADTQYF
J: TRBJ2-3
V: TRBV5-1

CDR3: CASSPRGGSGNEQFF
J: TRBJ2-1
V: TRBV11-3

CDR3: CASSLFQGDGTQYF
J: TRBJ2-3
V: TRBV5-1

CDR3: CASIKGGGSNQPQHF
J: TRBJ1-5
V: TRBV19

CDR3: CASSATKNTEAFF
J: TRBJ1-1
V: TRBV2

CDR3: CAWSGSQGYEQYF
J: TRBJ2-7
V: TRBV30

CDR3: CASSQDRTAVREQYF
J: TRBJ2-7
V: TRBV14

CDR3: CASRFSSASSYNEQFF
J: TRBJ2-1
V: TRBV19